This entry lists 32 T cell receptor beta chains sequenced from one sample in a study of CD8+CD57+ T cells in acquired aplastic anemia. Patients sequenced had flow cytometry evidence of CD8+CD57+ cell expansion. Profiles of TCR beta VDJ and CDR3 were generated from a genomic DNA template. TCRdb re-derived calls from the reads in MiXCR, one entry per CDR3 protein. The table includes 160,000 or so distinct CDR3 sequences, 40% to 50% detected once. The sequenced sample was sorted CD4+, CD8+, or CD8+CD57+ T cells (not recorded which) from PBMCs. The receptor source for this set is a human donor with aplastic anemia.

Of note for this clonotype: Given a much more abundant clone one base away, this may be a read error. The chain links TRBV6-2 or TRBV6-3 to TRBJ2-1, with 9 bases lining up with TRBD2. The CDR3 length is 17 residues. Per germline, CDR1 MNHEY and CDR2 SVGEGT. For the CDR3, the DNA is TGTGACAGCAGTTACTCGGGGTTAGCGGGGGTCTACAATGAGCAGTTCTTC. Its translation is CDSSYSGLAGVYNEQFF.

The chain employs TRBV19 and TRBJ1-4, with D uncertain. Germline loops: CDR1 LNHDA, CDR2 SQIVND (reference sequence). CDR3 length: 15 amino acids. The V and J ends lost 4 bases and 2 bases respectively, with 11 bases between them. The CDR3: CASSRTAATNEKLFF. CDR3 sequence (DNA): TGTGCCAGTAGTAGGACGGCCGCCACTAATGAAAAACTGTTTTTT.

This clonotype was found a few times. The V gene is TRBV3-1, the J gene TRBJ1-2; weak D call: TRBD1 (6 bases). CDR3 length: 15 amino acids. Trimming removed 2 bases from V and 8 bases from J, with 18 bases in between. The germline gives CDR1 LGHDT, CDR2 YNNKEL (reference sequence). In DNA, the CDR3 is TGTGCCAGCAGCCAAAAGGTCTGGGGGGCGCGCGGCTACACCTTC. This encodes CASSQKVWGARGYTF. Complete variable domain (other parts from reference TRBV3-1 and TRBJ1-2): DTAVSQTPKYLVTQMGNDKSIKCEQNLGHDTMYWYKQDSKKFLKIMFSYNNKELIINETVPNRFSPKSPDKAHLNLHINSLELGDSAVYFCASSQKVWGARGYTFGSGTRLTVV.

The CDR3 nucleotides are TGCAGCGTTGACCACAGGAGGAATGGCTACACCTTC. Translation gives CSVDHRRNGYTF. The chain is built from TRBV29-1 and TRBJ1-2; perhaps TRBD1 as D (5 bases). CDR1 and CDR2 (germline): SQVTM, ANQGSEA. CDR3 size: 12 residues. Trimming took 3 bases from V and 6 from J, leaving 11 bases between them. The full variable domain, rest sourced from reference TRBV29-1 and TRBJ1-2, is SAVISQKPSRDICQRGTSLTIQCQVDSQVTMMFWYRQQPGQSLTLIATANQGSEATYESGFVIDKFPISRPNLTFSTLTVSNMSPEDSSIYLCSVDHRRNGYTFGSGTRLTVV.

V is TRBV29-1 and J is TRBJ1-1; 8 nucleotides match TRBD1. The ends lost 6 bases at V and 7 bases at J; junction bases unmatched: 7. The CDR3 loop spans 12 amino acids. Looked up from germline, CDR1 is SQVTM and CDR2 is ANQGSEA. CDR3 region: CSVQTGEGEAFF. CDR3 coding DNA: TGCAGCGTACAGACAGGGGAAGGTGAAGCTTTCTTT.

V and J are TRBV2 and TRBJ2-1, with 10 bases identical to TRBD1. Germline CDR1 and CDR2: SNHLY and FYNNEI. V was pared by 5 bases and J by 7 bases, with 11 bases of the junction left unmatched. CDR3 length equals 16 residues. CDR3 amino acids: CASSSTRDRGWNEQFF. CDR3 sequence (DNA): TGTGCCAGCAGTTCAACACGGGACAGGGGTTGGAATGAGCAGTTCTTC.

The table lists this clonotype with a count of one. The junction differs from germline at one of its ends, possibly a read error. The genes are TRBV6-5 and TRBJ2-7; D is undetermined. Looked up from germline, CDR1 is MNHEY and CDR2 is SVGAGI. The CDR3 is 12 amino acids. The CDR3 loop is CASSSHSYEQCF. The CDR3 DNA is TGTGCCAGCAGTTCCCACTCCTACGAGCAGTGCTTC.

This clonotype was observed a handful of times. This may be a read error, as it is one base from a much larger clone. The gene calls are TRBV5-4 and TRBJ2-7, with D hard to call. This CDR3 is built from 15 residues. Germline V gene sequence: CDR1 SGHNT, CDR2 YYREEE (reference sequence). CDR3 in amino acids: CASSLGRQPNYEQHF. In nucleotides, the CDR3 is TGTGCCAGCAGCTTGGGGCGGCAGCCGAACTACGAGCAGCACTTC.

This clonotype was counted many times. The chain is built from TRBV6-1 and TRBJ2-7; TRBD1 matches at 8 bases. V lost 7 bases, J lost 4 bases, and 6 bases stayed unmatched. This CDR3 has 13 amino acids. Germline V gene sequence: CDR1 MNHNS, CDR2 SASEGT. CDR3 DNA sequence: TGTGCCAGCAATGACAGGGGAGCGTACGAGCAGTACTTC. Translation gives CASNDRGAYEQYF.

This clonotype came up many times. The V and J genes are TRBV7-9 and TRBJ2-7; 10 nucleotides line up with TRBD1. Germline V gives CDR1 SEHNR, CDR2 FQNEAQ (reference sequence). The CDR3 extends over 15 amino acids. V trimming: 3 bases; J trimming: 2 bases; junction bases outside the gene matches: 4. This CDR3 is CASSLRQGAPYEQYF. The DNA of the CDR3 is TGTGCCAGCAGCTTGAGACAGGGGGCCCCCTACGAGCAGTACTTC. Based on the CDR3 plus reference TRBV7-9 and TRBJ2-7, the full variable domain is DTGVSQNPRHKITKRGQNVTFRCDPISEHNRLYWYRQTLGQGPEFLTYFQNEAQLEKSRLLSDRFSAERPKGSFSTLEIQRTEQGDSAMYLCASSLRQGAPYEQYFGPGTRLTVT.

The chain links TRBV20-1 to TRBJ2-7; 8 bases are shared with TRBD1. V was pared by 5 bases and J by 2 bases, with 11 bases of the junction left unmatched. From germline, CDR1 is DFQATT and CDR2 SNEGSKA (reference sequence). This CDR3 spans 15 amino acids. The CDR3 region has the DNA TGCAGTGCTCGCCACCGGGACAGGTTAACCTACGAGCAGTACTTC. Protein: CSARHRDRLTYEQYF.

This chain links TRBV12-3 or TRBV12-4 with TRBJ2-2; D remains ambiguous. The V end was cut by 1 base, the J end by 0 bases, with 6 bases between. This CDR3 spans 15 amino acids. CDR3 amino acids: CASSLGSPNTGELFF. CDR3 DNA: TGTGCCAGCAGTTTAGGTAGCCCGAACACCGGGGAGCTGTTTTTT.

The chain employs TRBV10-3 and TRBJ2-1, with D possibly being TRBD1 (6 bases). This CDR3 is built from 14 residues. Per germline, CDR1 ENHRY and CDR2 SYGVKD. The V and J ends lost 3 bases and 5 bases respectively, with 11 bases between them. The CDR3 coding sequence is TGTGCCATCAGTGAAGTACAGGGAGACAATGAGCAGTTCTTC. This sequence encodes CAISEVQGDNEQFF.

This clonotype was picked up a small number of times. The gene calls are TRBV10-1 and TRBJ2-3, with TRBD2 matching over 9 bases. Germline assignment: CDR1 WNHNN and CDR2 SYGVQD (reference sequence). The length of the CDR3 is 17 residues. J gave up 6 bases and V 0 bases, and 10 bases lay outside the gene matches. In DNA form, the CDR3 reads TGCGCCAGCAGTGAGTCGAGGAGGGTAGCGGGAGCGGATACGCAGTATTTT. Its translation is CASSESRRVAGADTQYF.

This clonotype was counted a few times. V usage is TRBV15 and J usage is TRBJ2-6; D is unclear. Trimming cost V 0 bases and J 8 bases, with 8 bases left between them. The CDR3 loop spans 14 amino acids. Germline V lookup: CDR1 LNHNV, CDR2 YYDKDF (reference sequence). CDR3 bases: TGTGCCACCAGCAGAGAGGCCCGCTCCAACGTCCTGACTTTC. Translated: CATSREARSNVLTF.

The V gene is TRBV29-1, the J gene TRBJ2-7; 7 bases are shared with TRBD1. The CDR3 totals 11 residues. CDR1 and CDR2 (germline): SQVTM, ANQGSEA. J lost 6 bases, V lost 6 bases, and 5 bases had no gene match. The CDR3 bases are TGCAGCGTGGTGGACAGGACCGAGCAGTACTTC. Its protein product is CSVVDRTEQYF.

The J gene is TRBJ2-7, the V gene TRBV7-9; D is possibly TRBD2 (6 bases). V lost 6 bases, J lost 6 bases, and 18 bases lay in between. Germline-derived CDR1 and CDR2 are SEHNR and FQNEAQ (reference sequence). The CDR3 loop spans 14 amino acids. The CDR3 region has the DNA TGTGCCAGCAGTCACCGGGAGATGGGCAGCGAGCAGTACTTC. Its protein is CASSHREMGSEQYF.

The chain uses TRBV19 and TRBJ2-7; no clear D gene. Per germline, CDR1 LNHDA and CDR2 SQIVND (reference sequence). Trimming pared 3 bases from V and 5 bases from J, leaving 14 bases between. The CDR3 is 14 amino acids. CDR3 sequence (DNA): TGTGCCAGTAGTATGGTATCGAGTTCCCACGAGCAGTACTTC. Translated: CASSMVSSSHEQYF.

This clonotype was seen once. For the CDR3, the DNA is TGTGCCAGCAGCCATCTGGACAGAGGCACCTACGAGCAGTACTTC. Its translation is CASSHLDRGTYEQYF. V and J are TRBV4-2 and TRBJ2-7, with a weak D call TRBD1 (6 bases). Trimming took 3 bases from V and 2 from J, leaving 14 bases between them. CDR3 length: 15 amino acids. Germline CDR1 and CDR2: LGHNA and YNFKEQ.

This clonotype appeared many times. V usage is TRBV11-3 and J usage is TRBJ2-1; D ambiguous. Germline-derived CDR1 and CDR2 are SGHNT and YENEEA. CDR3 length: 15 amino acids. Trimming removed 1 base at V and 5 bases at J, with 12 bases between. CDR3 region: CASSLGTTRDNEQFF. DNA of the CDR3: TGTGCCAGCAGCTTAGGGACCACCAGAGACAATGAGCAGTTCTTC.

The table lists this clonotype with many counts. V and J are TRBV3-1 and TRBJ2-1; 8 nucleotides align to TRBD2. The V gene's germline CDR1 is LGHDT and CDR2 YNNKEL (reference sequence). This CDR3 comprises 14 residues. The ends lost 2 bases at V and 4 bases at J; junction bases unmatched: 1. The CDR3 reads CASSQRGGYNEQFF. CDR3 nucleotides: TGTGCCAGCAGCCAACGGGGGGGATACAATGAGCAGTTCTTC.

This clonotype was detected many times. In DNA form, the CDR3 reads TGTGCCAGCAGTGAAGCGGCGAGGGGCACCGGGGAGCTGTTTTTT. Translation: CASSEAARGTGELFF. The chain couples TRBV2 to TRBJ2-2, with D perhaps TRBD1 or TRBD2 (5 bases each). The CDR3 runs 15 residues. Germline assignment: CDR1 SNHLY and CDR2 FYNNEI. The germline V and J ends were trimmed by 0 bases and 4 bases, with 9 bases remaining between them.

The J gene is TRBJ1-1, the V gene TRBV29-1; maybe TRBD1 (6 bases). CDR1 and CDR2 from the germline V gene are SQVTM and ANQGSEA. The CDR3 is 12 amino acids. V was shortened by 6 bases and J by 5 bases, with 13 bases between the two germline ends. The CDR3 DNA is TGCAGCGTAGAGGGGGAGAGGACTGAAGCTTTCTTT. Its translation: CSVEGERTEAFF.

This clonotype was detected ten times or more. At one of its ends the junction is not consistent with the germline gene, which may arise from a read error. The chain is built from TRBV20-1 and TRBJ1-2, with TRBD1 matching over 8 bases. The CDR3 is 17 residues long. CDR1 is DFQATT, CDR2 SNEGSKA, per germline (reference sequence). CDR3 region: CSARAWTGLVTNYGYTF. The CDR3 DNA sequence: TGCAGTGCTAGAGCCTGGACAGGGCTTGTAACTAATTATGGCTACACCTTC.

Notes on this clonotype: A much larger clonotype is one base distant, so this may be a read error. The V gene is TRBV7-9, the J gene TRBJ1-1; D perhaps matches TRBD1 (5 bases). The CDR3 is 13 residues long. Germline V gene lookup returns CDR1 SEHNR and CDR2 FQNEAQ (reference sequence). The CDR3 DNA reads TGTGCCTGCAGCTTAGGAGGGGTAGGCAGAGCTTTCTTT. It yields the protein CACSLGGVGRAFF.

With regard to this clonotype: A much larger clone lies a single base off, so this may be a read error. The chain is built from TRBV5-1 and TRBJ1-1, with 7 bases identical to TRBD1. V was pared by 4 bases and J by 0 bases, with 9 bases of the junction left unmatched. Germline loops: CDR1 SGHRS, CDR2 YFSETQ. This CDR3 region has 16 residues. The CDR3 spells CASSPGTALLNTEAFF. DNA of the CDR3: TGCGCCAGCAGCCCGGGGACAGCACTGCTGAACACTGAAGCTTTCTTT. The complete variable domain, with remaining parts taken from reference TRBV5-1 and TRBJ1-1, reads KAGVTQTPRYLIKTRGQQVTLSCSPISGHRSVSWYQQTPGQGLQFLFEYFSETQRNKGNFPGRFSGRQFSNSRSEMNVSTLELGDSALYLCASSPGTALLNTEAFFGQGTRLTVV.

In this sample, this clonotype turned up a few times. The chain recombines TRBV5-5 with TRBJ2-3; tentative D call: TRBD2 (5 bases). Trimming removed 2 bases at V and 0 bases at J, with 10 bases between. Germline assignment: CDR1 SGHKS and CDR2 YYEKEE (reference sequence). The CDR3 has 15 residues. The CDR3: CASSFFWTSTDTQYF. In DNA form, the CDR3 reads TGTGCCAGCAGCTTTTTTTGGACTAGCACAGATACGCAGTATTTT.

The rearrangement joins TRBV19 to TRBJ2-7; D is perhaps TRBD1 (5 bases). This CDR3 region has 15 residues. V was shortened by 8 bases and J by 2 bases, with 19 bases between the two germline ends. CDR1 and CDR2 (germline): LNHDA, SQIVND (reference sequence). CDR3 coding DNA: TGTGCCAGTGCGGAAGTGGGGCAGGCCGCCTACGAGCAGTACTTC. Translation gives CASAEVGQAAYEQYF.

In this sample, this clonotype turned up many times. The chain uses TRBV5-8 and TRBJ1-6; tentatively, D is TRBD1 (6 bases). Per germline, CDR1 SGHTS and CDR2 YDEGEE. With 0 bases removed from V and 7 bases from J, the gap between germline ends came to 11 bases. CDR3 length: 15 amino acids. CDR3 sequence reads: CASSLVSGANSPLHF. Written as DNA, the CDR3 is TGTGCCAGCAGCTTGGTTTCGGGGGCAAATTCACCCCTCCACTTT.

This sequence joins TRBV6-4 and TRBJ1-1, with 9 bases lining up with TRBD1. The CDR3 is 15 amino acids. V was pared by 6 bases and J by 4 bases, with 9 bases of the junction left unmatched. Per germline, CDR1 MRHNA and CDR2 SNTAGT. The CDR3: CASSLLRDRVTEAFF. CDR3 DNA sequence: TGTGCCAGCAGCCTGCTCCGGGACAGGGTCACTGAAGCTTTCTTT.

V and J are TRBV9 and TRBJ1-1; possibly TRBD1 for D (5 bases). This CDR3 is built from 14 residues. CDR1 SGDLS and CDR2 YYNGEE come from the germline V gene. Between the trimmed V and J ends, which lost 0 bases and 8 bases, there was a span of 14 bases. CDR3 sequence reads: CASSVGQCKAEAFF. In DNA, the CDR3 is TGTGCCAGCAGCGTAGGACAGTGTAAGGCCGAAGCTTTCTTT.

The chain links TRBV2 to TRBJ2-2, with a tentative D call TRBD2 (5 bases). Trimming removed 7 bases from V and 4 bases from J, with 16 bases in between. The CDR3 runs to 15 residues. CDR1 SNHLY and CDR2 FYNNEI come from the germline V gene. CDR3: CASKVEASGTGELFF. The CDR3 region has the DNA TGTGCCAGCAAGGTGGAGGCGTCGGGCACCGGGGAGCTGTTTTTT.